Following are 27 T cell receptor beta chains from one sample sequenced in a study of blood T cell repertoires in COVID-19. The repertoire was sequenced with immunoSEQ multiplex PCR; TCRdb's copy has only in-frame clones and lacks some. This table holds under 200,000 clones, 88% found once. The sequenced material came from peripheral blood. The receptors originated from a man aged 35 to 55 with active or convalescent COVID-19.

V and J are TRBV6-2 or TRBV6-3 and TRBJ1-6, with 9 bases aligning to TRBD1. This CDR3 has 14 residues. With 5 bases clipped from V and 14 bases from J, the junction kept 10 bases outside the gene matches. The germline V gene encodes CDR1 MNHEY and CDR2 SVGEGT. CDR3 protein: CASSTGGSGFTLHF. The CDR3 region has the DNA TGTGCCAGCAGTACAGGGGGCTCAGGGTTCACCCTCCACTTT.

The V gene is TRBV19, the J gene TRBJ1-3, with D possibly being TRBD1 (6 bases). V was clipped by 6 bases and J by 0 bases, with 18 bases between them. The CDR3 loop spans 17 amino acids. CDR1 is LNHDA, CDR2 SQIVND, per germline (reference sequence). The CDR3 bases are TGTGCCAGTAGCTTAAGGTCCGGGGACAACTCTGGAAACACCATATATTTT. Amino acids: CASSLRSGDNSGNTIYF.

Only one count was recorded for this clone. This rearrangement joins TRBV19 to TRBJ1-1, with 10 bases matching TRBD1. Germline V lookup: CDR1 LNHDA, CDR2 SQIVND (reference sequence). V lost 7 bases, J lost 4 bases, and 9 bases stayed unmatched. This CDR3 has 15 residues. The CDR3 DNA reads TGTGCCAGTACTAATTTCGGACAGGGGGTCACTGAAGCTTTCTTT. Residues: CASTNFGQGVTEAFF. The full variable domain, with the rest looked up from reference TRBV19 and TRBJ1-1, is DGGITQSPKYLFRKEGQNVTLSCEQNLNHDAMYWYRQDPGQGLRLIYYSQIVNDFQKGDIAEGYSVSREKKESFPLTVTSAQKNPTAFYLCASTNFGQGVTEAFFGQGTRLTVV.

The CDR3 is CASSNAGTSRETQYF. The CDR3 bases are TGTGCCAGCAGTAACGCGGGAACCTCCAGGGAGACCCAGTACTTC. This chain links TRBV28 with TRBJ2-5; a weak D match, TRBD2 (6 bases). Germline V CDR1 and CDR2: MDHEN, SYDVKM. CDR3 length equals 15 residues. Trimming took 5 bases from V and 5 from J, leaving 18 bases between them.

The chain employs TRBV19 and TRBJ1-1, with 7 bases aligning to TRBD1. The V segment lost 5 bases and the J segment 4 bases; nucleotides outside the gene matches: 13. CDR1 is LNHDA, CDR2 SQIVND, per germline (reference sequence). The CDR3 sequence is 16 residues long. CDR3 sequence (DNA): TGTGCCAGTAGTTACCTCCCGGGACAGAGGAGCACTGAAGCTTTCTTT. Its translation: CASSYLPGQRSTEAFF.

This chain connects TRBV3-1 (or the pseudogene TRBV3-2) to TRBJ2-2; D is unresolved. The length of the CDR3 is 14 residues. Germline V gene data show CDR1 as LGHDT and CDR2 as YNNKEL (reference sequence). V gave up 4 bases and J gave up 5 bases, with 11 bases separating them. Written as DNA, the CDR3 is TGTGCCAGCAGCCTCCGAGACATTACCGGGGAGCTGTTTTTT. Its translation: CASSLRDITGELFF.

The CDR3 is CATSDMSGTGNTGELFF. In nucleotides, the CDR3 is TGTGCCACCAGTGATATGTCCGGGACAGGGAACACCGGGGAGCTGTTTTTT. This rearrangement joins TRBV24-1 to TRBJ2-2; 8 positions match TRBD1. The CDR3 is 17 amino acids. Germline-derived CDR1 and CDR2 are KGHDR and SFDVKD. V lost 3 bases to trimming and J lost 1 base; unmatched junction nucleotides: 6.

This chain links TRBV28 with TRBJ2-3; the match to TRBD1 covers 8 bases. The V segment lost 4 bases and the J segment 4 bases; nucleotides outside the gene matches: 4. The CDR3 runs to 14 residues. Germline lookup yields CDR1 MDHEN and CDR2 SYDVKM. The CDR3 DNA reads TGTGCCAGCAGTTCAGGGGGCTCCGCAGATACGCAGTATTTT. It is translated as CASSSGGSADTQYF.

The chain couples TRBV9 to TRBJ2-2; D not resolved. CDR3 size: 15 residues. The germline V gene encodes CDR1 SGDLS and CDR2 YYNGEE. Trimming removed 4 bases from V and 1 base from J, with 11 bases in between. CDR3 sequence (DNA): TGTGCCAGCAGCCTCTCGGCAGGGAACACCGGGGAGCTGTTTTTT. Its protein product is CASSLSAGNTGELFF.

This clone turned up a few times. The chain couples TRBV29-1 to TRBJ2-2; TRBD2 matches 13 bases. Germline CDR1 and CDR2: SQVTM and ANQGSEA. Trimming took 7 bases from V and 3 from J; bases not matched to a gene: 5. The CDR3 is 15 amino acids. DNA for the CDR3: TGCAGCGCCCGAGGACTAGCGGGAGACACCGGGGAGCTGTTTTTT. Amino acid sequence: CSARGLAGDTGELFF.

The CDR3 loop is CASSPFPVGREGNNEQFF. The CDR3 DNA is TGTGCCAGCAGCCCATTTCCTGTTGGGCGGGAGGGGAACAATGAGCAGTTCTTC. The rearrangement links TRBV11-3 to TRBJ2-1; TRBD2 aligns across 9 bases. Per the germline V gene, CDR1 is SGHNT and CDR2 is YENEEA. V trimming: 5 bases; J trimming: 5 bases; junction bases outside the gene matches: 16. The CDR3 has 18 residues.

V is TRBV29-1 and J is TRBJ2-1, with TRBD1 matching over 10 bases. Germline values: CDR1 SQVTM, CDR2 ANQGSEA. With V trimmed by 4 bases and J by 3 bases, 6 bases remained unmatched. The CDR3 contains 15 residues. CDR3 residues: CSVVSGTGVYNEQFF. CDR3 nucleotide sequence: TGCAGCGTTGTATCCGGGACAGGGGTCTACAATGAGCAGTTCTTC.

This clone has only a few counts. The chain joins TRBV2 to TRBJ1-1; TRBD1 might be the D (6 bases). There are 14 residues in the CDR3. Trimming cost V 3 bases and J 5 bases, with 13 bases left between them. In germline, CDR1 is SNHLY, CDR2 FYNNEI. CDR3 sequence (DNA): TGTGCCAGCAGTGATTCGGGAAGGGGGACTGAAGCTTTCTTT. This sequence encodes CASSDSGRGTEAFF.

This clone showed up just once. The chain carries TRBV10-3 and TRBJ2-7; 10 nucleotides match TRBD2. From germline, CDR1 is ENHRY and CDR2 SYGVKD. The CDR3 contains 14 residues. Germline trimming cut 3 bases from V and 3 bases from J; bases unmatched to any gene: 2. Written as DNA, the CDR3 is TGTGCCATCAGTGAAGCGGGGGGGGTCTACGAGCAGTACTTC. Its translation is CAISEAGGVYEQYF.

The CDR3 region has the DNA TGCGCCAGCAGCCCAAGACAGGGCTACAATGAGCAGTTCTTC. Translating it yields CASSPRQGYNEQFF. The chain has TRBV4-1 and TRBJ2-1; 7 bases are a match to TRBD1. Germline-derived CDR1 and CDR2 are MGHRA and YSYEKL. With 4 bases clipped from V and 3 bases from J, the junction kept 3 bases outside the gene matches. The CDR3 is 14 residues long.

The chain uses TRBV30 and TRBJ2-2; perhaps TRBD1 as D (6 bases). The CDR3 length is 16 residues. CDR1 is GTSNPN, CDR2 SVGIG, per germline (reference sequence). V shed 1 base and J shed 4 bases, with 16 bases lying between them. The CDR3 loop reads CAWSGMTGSGTGELFF. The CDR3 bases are TGTGCCTGGAGTGGGATGACAGGCTCGGGCACCGGGGAGCTGTTTTTT.

DNA of the CDR3: TGTGCCAGTAGTATAGACAGGGTAGGCACCTACGAGCAGTACTTC. Its protein product is CASSIDRVGTYEQYF. The chain combines TRBV19 with TRBJ2-7, with D perhaps TRBD1 (5 bases). The V gene's germline CDR1 is LNHDA and CDR2 SQIVND (reference sequence). The CDR3 loop spans 15 amino acids. Trimming pared 0 bases from V and 2 bases from J, leaving 11 bases between.

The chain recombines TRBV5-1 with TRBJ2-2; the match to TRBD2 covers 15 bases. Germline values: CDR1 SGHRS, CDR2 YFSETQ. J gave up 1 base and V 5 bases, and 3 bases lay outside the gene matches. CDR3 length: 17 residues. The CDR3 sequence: CASRWTSGGVNTGELFF. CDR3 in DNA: TGCGCCAGCAGGTGGACTAGCGGGGGGGTGAACACCGGGGAGCTGTTTTTT.

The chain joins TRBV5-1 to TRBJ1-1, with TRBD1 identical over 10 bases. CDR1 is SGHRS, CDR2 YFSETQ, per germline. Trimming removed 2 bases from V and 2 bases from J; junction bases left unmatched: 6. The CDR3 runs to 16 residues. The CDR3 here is CASSFRTGGTNTEAFF. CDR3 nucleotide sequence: TGCGCCAGCAGCTTTCGGACAGGGGGAACCAACACTGAAGCTTTCTTT.

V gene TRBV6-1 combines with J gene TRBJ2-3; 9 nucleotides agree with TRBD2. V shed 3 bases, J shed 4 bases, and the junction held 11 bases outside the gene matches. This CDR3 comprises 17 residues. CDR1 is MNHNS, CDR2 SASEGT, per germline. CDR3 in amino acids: CASSDAQASGIADTQYF. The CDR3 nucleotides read TGTGCCAGCAGTGACGCCCAGGCTAGCGGGATCGCAGATACGCAGTATTTT.

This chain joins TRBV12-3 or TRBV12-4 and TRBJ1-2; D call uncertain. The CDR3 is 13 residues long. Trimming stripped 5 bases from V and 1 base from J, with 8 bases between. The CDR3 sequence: CASSPSGNYGYTF. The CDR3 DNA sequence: TGTGCCAGCAGTCCCAGCGGTAACTATGGCTACACCTTC.

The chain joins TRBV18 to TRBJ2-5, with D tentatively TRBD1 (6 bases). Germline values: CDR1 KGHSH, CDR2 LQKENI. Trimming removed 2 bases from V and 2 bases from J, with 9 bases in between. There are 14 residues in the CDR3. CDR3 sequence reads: CASSPIRGQETQYF. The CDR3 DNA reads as TGTGCCAGCTCACCAATCAGGGGACAAGAGACCCAGTACTTC.

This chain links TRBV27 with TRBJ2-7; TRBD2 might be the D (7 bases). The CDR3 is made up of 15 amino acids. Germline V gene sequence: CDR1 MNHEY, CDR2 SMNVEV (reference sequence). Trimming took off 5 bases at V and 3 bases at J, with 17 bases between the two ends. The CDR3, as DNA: TGTGCCAGCAGTCCCCCGGGGGGCCGGGTCTACGAGCAGTACTTC. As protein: CASSPPGGRVYEQYF.

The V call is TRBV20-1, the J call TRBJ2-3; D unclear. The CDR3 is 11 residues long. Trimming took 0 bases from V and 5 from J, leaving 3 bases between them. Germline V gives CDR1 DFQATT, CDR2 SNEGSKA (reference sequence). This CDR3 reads CSARDIDTQYF. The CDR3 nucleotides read TGCAGTGCTAGAGATATAGATACGCAGTATTTT.

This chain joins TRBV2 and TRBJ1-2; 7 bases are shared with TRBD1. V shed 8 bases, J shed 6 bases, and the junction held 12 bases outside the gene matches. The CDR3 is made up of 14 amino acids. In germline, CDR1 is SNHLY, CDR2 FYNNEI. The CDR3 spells CASSSGQFRDGYTF. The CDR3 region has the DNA TGTGCCAGCTCCTCGGGACAGTTTAGAGATGGCTACACCTTC.

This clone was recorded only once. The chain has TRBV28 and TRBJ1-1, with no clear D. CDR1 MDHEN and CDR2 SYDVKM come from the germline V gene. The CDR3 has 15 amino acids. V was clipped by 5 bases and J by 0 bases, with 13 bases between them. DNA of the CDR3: TGTGCCAGCAGTCCCACAGCGGCGTTGAACACTGAAGCTTTCTTT. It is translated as CASSPTAALNTEAFF.

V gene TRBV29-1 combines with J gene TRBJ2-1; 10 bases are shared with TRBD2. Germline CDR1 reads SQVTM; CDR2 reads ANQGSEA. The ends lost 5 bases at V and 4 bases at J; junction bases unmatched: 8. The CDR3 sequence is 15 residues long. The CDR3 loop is CSVRKTSGAYNEQFF. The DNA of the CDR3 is TGCAGCGTTCGTAAAACTAGCGGGGCTTACAATGAGCAGTTCTTC.